This T cell receptor (beta chain) emerged from a study of T cells in Graves' hyperthyroidism and ophthalmopathy. J was trimmed by 6 bases and V by 6 bases; bases with no gene match: 7. The CDR3 runs 15 residues. From germline, CDR1 is MNHNS and CDR2 SASEGT. The table lists this clonotype with a few counts. RNA transcripts yielded amplified TCR beta CDR3 regions. Initially, a first-round RT-PCR of the TCR CDR3 employed the HTBI primer set. TCRdb itself ran the multiplex PCR reads through MiXCR, one entry per CDR3 protein. Here the sample spans hundreds of thousands of distinct CDR3 sequences, about 15% being singletons.

The sequence was collected from a young woman with Graves' hyperthyroidism. The rearrangement joins TRBV6-1 to TRBJ2-1; 11 positions agree with TRBD2. The sequenced sample was blood. DNA of the CDR3: TGTGCCAGCAGGAAACTAGCGGGAGAGGGCAATGAGCAGTTCTTC. Translating it yields CASRKLAGEGNEQFF.